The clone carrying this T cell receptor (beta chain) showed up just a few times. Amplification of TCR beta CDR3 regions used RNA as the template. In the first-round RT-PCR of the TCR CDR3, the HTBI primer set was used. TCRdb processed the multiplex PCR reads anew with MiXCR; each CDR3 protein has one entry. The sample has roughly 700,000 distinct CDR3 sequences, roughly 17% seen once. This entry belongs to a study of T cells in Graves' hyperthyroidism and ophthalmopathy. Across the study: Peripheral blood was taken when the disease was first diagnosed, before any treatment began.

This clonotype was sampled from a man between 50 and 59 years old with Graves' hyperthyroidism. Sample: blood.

This CDR3 is CASNPSLHTDTQYF. In DNA form, the CDR3 reads TGTGCCAGTAACCCCTCCCTACACACAGATACGCAGTATTTT. The J gene is TRBJ2-3, the V gene TRBV19, with D uncertain. With 7 bases removed from V and 2 bases from J, the gap between germline ends came to 13 bases. This CDR3 has 14 amino acids. The germline gives CDR1 LNHDA, CDR2 SQIVND (reference sequence).